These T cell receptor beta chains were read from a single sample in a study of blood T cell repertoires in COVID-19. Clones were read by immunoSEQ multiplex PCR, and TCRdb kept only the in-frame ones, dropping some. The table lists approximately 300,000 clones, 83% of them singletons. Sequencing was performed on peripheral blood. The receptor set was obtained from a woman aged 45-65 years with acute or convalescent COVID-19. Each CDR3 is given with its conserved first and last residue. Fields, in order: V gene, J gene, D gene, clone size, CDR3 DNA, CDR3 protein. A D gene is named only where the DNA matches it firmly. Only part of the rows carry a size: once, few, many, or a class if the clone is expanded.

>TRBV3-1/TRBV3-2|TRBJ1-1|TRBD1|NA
TGTGCCAGCAGCCCGGACAGGGATTACACTGAAGCTTTCTTT
CASSPDRDYTEAFF
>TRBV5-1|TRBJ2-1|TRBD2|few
TGCGCCAGCAGCTATCCTAGCGGCCACAATGAGCAGTTCTTC
CASSYPSGHNEQFF
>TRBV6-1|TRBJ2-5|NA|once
TGTGCCAGCAGTGAAGCGCTTCGGGCGGGGGCCGGACCCCAAGAGACCCAGTACTTC
CASSEALRAGAGPQETQYF
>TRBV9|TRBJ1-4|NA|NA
TGTGCCAGCAGCGTAGGGGGCGGGGATGAAAAACTGTTTTTT
CASSVGGGDEKLFF
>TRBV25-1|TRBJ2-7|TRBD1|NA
TGTGCCAGCAGTGACCCTGGACAGGGTTCGTACGAGCAGTACTTC
CASSDPGQGSYEQYF
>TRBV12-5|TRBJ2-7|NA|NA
TGTGCTAGTGGTTTGGACAACTACGAGCAGTACTTC
CASGLDNYEQYF
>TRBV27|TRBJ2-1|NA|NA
TGTGCCAGCAGTTTAATTAGGGTCAGAGGGAGCTCCTACAATGAGCAGTTCTTC
CASSLIRVRGSSYNEQFF
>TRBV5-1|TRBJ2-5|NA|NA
TGCGCCAGCAGCTTGGAAGGGGCAGGGATGGAGACCCAGTACTTC
CASSLEGAGMETQYF
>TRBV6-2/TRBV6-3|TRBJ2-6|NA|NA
TGTGCCAGCAGTTACTCACTCGGCTCTGGGGCCAACGTCCTGACTTTC
CASSYSLGSGANVLTF
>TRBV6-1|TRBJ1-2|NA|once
TGTGCCAGCAGTGAAGCCGGACTCTTAGCTAACTATGGCTACACCTTC
CASSEAGLLANYGYTF
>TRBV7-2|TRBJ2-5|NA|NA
TGTGCCAGCAGCACACAAGCGGGCCCCCAAGAGACCCAGTACTTC
CASSTQAGPQETQYF
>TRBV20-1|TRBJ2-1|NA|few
TGCAGTGCTAGTTGGTTAGCAGTAGGTGGTGATGAGCAGTTCTTC
CSASWLAVGGDEQFF
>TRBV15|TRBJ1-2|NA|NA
TGTGCCACCAGCAGAGATTCGGACTTTAACTATGGCTACACCTTC
CATSRDSDFNYGYTF
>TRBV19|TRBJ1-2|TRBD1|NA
TGTGCCAGTAGTTCCGGACAGGAGGCTTTTGGCTACACCTTC
CASSSGQEAFGYTF
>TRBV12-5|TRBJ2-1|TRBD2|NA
TGTGCTAGTGGCCCAGAGGGACTAGCGAGGTACAATGAGCAGTTCTTC
CASGPEGLARYNEQFF
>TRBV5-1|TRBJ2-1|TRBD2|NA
TGCGCCAGCAGCTTGACTAGCGGGAAGTACAATGAGCAGTTCTTC
CASSLTSGKYNEQFF
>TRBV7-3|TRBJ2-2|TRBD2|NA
TGTGCCAGCAGCCCCCTGGCGGTAGCGGGAATAGGGGAGCTGTTTTTT
CASSPLAVAGIGELFF
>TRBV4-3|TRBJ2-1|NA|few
TGCGCCAGCAGCCAAGAATCAGCCACAGGTGAGCAGTTCTTC
CASSQESATGEQFF
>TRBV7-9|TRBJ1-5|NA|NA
TGTGCCAGCAGCTCCCAGAGCAATCAGCCCCAGCATTTT
CASSSQSNQPQHF
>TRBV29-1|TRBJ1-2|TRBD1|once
TGCAGCGTTGATCCCACGCAGGGGGCTGGGGGCTACACCTTC
CSVDPTQGAGGYTF
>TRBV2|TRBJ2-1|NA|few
TGTGCCAGCCGGGAGAGCTCCTACAATGAGCAGTTCTTC
CASRESSYNEQFF
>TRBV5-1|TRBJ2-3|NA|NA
TGCGCCAGCAGCAAAACAGGGCATCACACAGATACGCAGTATTTT
CASSKTGHHTDTQYF
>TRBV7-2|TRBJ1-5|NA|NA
TGTGCCAGCAGCTTAGGTGGGGGGGTAGGGCAGCCCCAGCATTTT
CASSLGGGVGQPQHF
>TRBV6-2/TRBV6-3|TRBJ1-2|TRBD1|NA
TGTGCCAGCAGTTACTCCACAGGGGATTATGGCTACACCTTC
CASSYSTGDYGYTF
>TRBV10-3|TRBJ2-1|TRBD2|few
TGTGCCATCAGGGGAACTAGCGGGAGCGCAGACGCTGAGCAGTTCTTC
CAIRGTSGSADAEQFF
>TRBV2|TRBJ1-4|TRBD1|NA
TGTGCCAGCAGTGGACAGGGCCCTAATGAAAAACTGTTTTTT
CASSGQGPNEKLFF
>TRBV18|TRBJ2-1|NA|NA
TGTGCCAGCTCCCTCGGACAGCCGAGCTCCTACAATGAGCAGTTCTTC
CASSLGQPSSYNEQFF
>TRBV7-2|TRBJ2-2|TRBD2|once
TGTGCCAGCAGCTTCTCTACGGGAGGGGGGACCGGGGAGCTGTTTTTT
CASSFSTGGGTGELFF